This passage covers 20 T cell receptor beta chains from one sample sequenced in a study of CD8 T cells in ankylosing spondylitis. TCRdb called the 5' RACE reads again in MiXCR, with one record for every CDR3 protein. The table shows 200,000 to 250,000 distinct CDR3 sequences, with approximately 7.4% occurring only once. Broader study findings: A motif in TCR beta, a set of 8 or 9 highly homologous variants, appeared characteristic of ankylosing spondylitis blood.

For these receptors, no antigen is known. Input material: blood, either unsorted or a sorted T cell fraction (not recorded which). The receptors here all came from a male donor with ankylosing spondylitis.

The rearrangement links TRBV5-1 to TRBJ2-1, with 7 bases fitting TRBD1. J was trimmed by 10 bases and V by 0 bases; bases with no gene match: 10. Per the germline V gene, CDR1 is SGHRS and CDR2 is YFSETQ. The CDR3 is 15 residues long. CDR3 residues: CASSLEGQTSGEQFF. CDR3 bases: TGCGCCAGCAGCTTGGAGGGACAGACTTCGGGAGAGCAGTTCTTC.

This clonotype showed up many times. The gene calls are TRBV29-1 and TRBJ2-2; 7 nucleotides align to TRBD2. Germline CDR1 and CDR2: SQVTM and ANQGSEA. The CDR3 length is 12 residues. With V trimmed by 5 bases and J by 7 bases, 4 bases remained unmatched. CDR3 coding DNA: TGCAGCGTTCCGGGAGGTAGCGGGGAGCTGTTTTTT. Translating it yields CSVPGGSGELFF.

This clonotype was seen a few times. This rearrangement joins TRBV9 to TRBJ2-1; the D gene is possibly TRBD1 (6 bases). This CDR3 is 14 amino acids long. The germline gives CDR1 SGDLS, CDR2 YYNGEE. Deletions cut 0 bases from V and 8 bases from J, with 12 bases between. CDR3 DNA sequence: TGTGCCAGCAGCGTAGCGGCAGGGGCCCATGAGCAGTTCTTC. It specifies CASSVAAGAHEQFF.

The sample holds many counts of this clonotype. The chain carries TRBV4-3 and TRBJ2-3; unclear D gene. The V gene lost 1 base and the J gene lost 0 bases, with 8 bases spanning the gap. Looked up from germline, CDR1 is LGHNA and CDR2 is YSLEER. The CDR3 length is 15 residues. Here the CDR3 DNA reads TGCGCCAGCAGCCAAGGTCTACCTAGCACAGATACGCAGTATTTT. Translated: CASSQGLPSTDTQYF.

The V gene is TRBV6-2 or TRBV6-3, the J gene TRBJ2-7; 9 nucleotides line up with TRBD2. V gave up 2 bases and J gave up 3 bases; unmatched junction bases: 5. In germline, CDR1 is MNHEY, CDR2 SVGEGT. The CDR3 is 15 amino acids. CDR3 protein: CASSYGSGRIYEQYF. As DNA, the CDR3 is TGTGCCAGCAGTTACGGGAGCGGGAGGATCTACGAGCAGTACTTC.

This clonotype was observed a few times. This chain links TRBV20-1 with TRBJ2-7; 8 nucleotides match TRBD2. There are 14 residues in the CDR3. In germline, CDR1 is DFQATT, CDR2 SNEGSKA (reference sequence). The CDR3 sequence: CRVQTSVDSYEQYF. The CDR3 nucleotides read TGCAGAGTTCAGACTAGCGTAGACTCCTACGAGCAGTACTTC.

This clonotype has just a few counts. V gene TRBV28 combines with J gene TRBJ2-1, with 8 nucleotides matching TRBD2. Germline V CDR1 and CDR2: MDHEN, SYDVKM. The trim removed 4 bases at V and 5 bases at J, leaving 7 bases unmatched. CDR3 length: 15 residues. The CDR3 DNA follows: TGTGCCAGCAGTTATGGGACTAGTCTTAACAATGAGCAGTTCTTC. Its protein product is CASSYGTSLNNEQFF.

This clonotype was counted at least ten times. The chain carries TRBV7-9 and TRBJ1-1, with 7 bases lining up with TRBD1. Trimming removed 5 bases from V and 4 bases from J; junction bases left unmatched: 10. In germline, CDR1 is SEHNR, CDR2 FQNEAQ (reference sequence). CDR3 size: 15 residues. The CDR3: CASSRRQGSSTEAFF. CDR3 coding DNA: TGTGCCAGCAGCCGCCGACAGGGCTCGAGCACTGAAGCTTTCTTT.

In this sample, this clonotype turned up many times. The CDR3 loop is CASSLYWSSYNEQFF. The CDR3 nucleotides read TGTGCCAGCAGCTTATACTGGAGCTCCTACAATGAGCAGTTCTTC. This sequence joins TRBV5-6 and TRBJ2-1, with unresolved D. The V and J ends lost 2 bases and 0 bases respectively, with 9 bases between them. Germline V gives CDR1 SGHDT, CDR2 YYEEEE. The CDR3 is 15 residues long.

This clonotype occurred many times. The chain employs TRBV28 and TRBJ2-7; D unresolved. The CDR3 loop spans 11 amino acids. V gave up 6 bases and J gave up 2 bases, with 5 bases separating them. Germline V gene data show CDR1 as MDHEN and CDR2 as SYDVKM. The CDR3 here is CASSPAYEQYF. In DNA form, the CDR3 reads TGTGCCAGCAGCCCAGCCTACGAGCAGTACTTC. The full variable domain, in which reference TRBV28 and TRBJ2-7 provide the parts outside the CDR3, is DVKVTQSSRYLVKRTGEKVFLECVQDMDHENMFWYRQDPGLGLRLIYFSYDVKMKEKGDIPEGYSVSREKKERFSLILESASTNQTSMYLCASSPAYEQYFGPGTRLTVT.

V usage is TRBV4-1 and J usage is TRBJ2-2; D is tentatively TRBD1 or TRBD2 (5 bases each). This CDR3 contains 15 residues. Trimming removed 1 base at V and 3 bases at J, with 9 bases between. Germline CDR1 MGHRA, CDR2 YSYEKL. The CDR3 nucleotides are TGCGCCAGCAGCCAAGGCCCGGGACACACCGGGGAGCTGTTTTTT. It yields the protein CASSQGPGHTGELFF.

This clonotype was detected many times. The V and J genes are TRBV5-1 and TRBJ2-2; TRBD1 agrees at 8 bases. V was pared by 9 bases and J by 4 bases, with 5 bases of the junction left unmatched. CDR3 length: 13 amino acids. Germline V lookup: CDR1 SGHRS, CDR2 YFSETQ. The CDR3 loop reads CAIPGGTTGELFF. DNA for the CDR3: TGCGCCATCCCAGGGGGCACCACCGGGGAGCTGTTTTTT.

This clonotype was detected ten times or more. The gene calls are TRBV6-2 or TRBV6-3 and TRBJ1-1, with D uncertain. This CDR3 is built from 15 residues. V gave up 4 bases and J gave up 4 bases, with 16 bases separating them. Germline-derived CDR1 and CDR2 are MNHEY and SVGEGT. The CDR3 sequence: CASSSLTISGTEAFF. CDR3 sequence (DNA): TGTGCCAGCAGTTCCCTCACAATCTCGGGCACTGAAGCTTTCTTT.

This clonotype has at least ten counts. CDR3 protein: CASSYPIGGNTEAFF. The CDR3 DNA is TGTGCCAGCAGTTACCCAATCGGAGGGAACACTGAAGCTTTCTTT. V usage is TRBV6-2 or TRBV6-3 and J usage is TRBJ1-1; no clear D gene. The CDR3 covers 15 residues. V lost 2 bases and J 1 base, leaving 11 bases between the germline ends. Germline values: CDR1 MNHEY, CDR2 SVGEGT.

The chain couples TRBV9 to TRBJ2-3, with TRBD2 as a possible D gene (6 bases). This CDR3 spans 12 amino acids. Germline CDR1 and CDR2: SGDLS and YYNGEE. Deletions cut 0 bases from V and 9 bases from J, with 8 bases between. DNA for the CDR3: TGTGCCAGCAGCGTAGCGGCGGGGACGCAGTATTTT. Translating gives CASSVAAGTQYF. Variable domain in full (rest from reference TRBV9 and TRBJ2-3): DSGVTQTPKHLITATGQRVTLRCSPRSGDLSVYWYQQSLDQGLQFLIQYYNGEERAKGNILERFSAQQFPDLHSELNLSSLELGDSALYFCASSVAAGTQYFGPGTRLTVL.

This clonotype was recorded at least ten times. The chain couples TRBV25-1 to TRBJ2-2; perhaps TRBD2 as D (5 bases). The V end lost 2 bases, the J end lost 7 bases, and 11 bases lay between the germline ends. Germline loops: CDR1 MGHDK, CDR2 SYGVNS. This CDR3 is 14 amino acids long. CDR3 protein: CASSEPGIHGELFF. The CDR3, as DNA: TGTGCCAGCAGTGAACCGGGGATTCACGGGGAGCTGTTTTTT.

This clonotype was seen repeatedly, ten times or more. V and J are TRBV27 and TRBJ2-1, with D possibly TRBD2 on 6 matching bases. The V end was cut by 4 bases, the J end by 6 bases, with 13 bases between. Per the germline V gene, CDR1 is MNHEY and CDR2 is SMNVEV (reference sequence). This CDR3 comprises 14 residues. CDR3 region: CASSWLRRGNEQFF. CDR3 bases: TGTGCCAGCAGTTGGCTCAGGAGGGGCAATGAGCAGTTCTTC.

The V and J genes are TRBV20-1 and TRBJ1-1; D gene uncertain. Germline-derived CDR1 and CDR2 are DFQATT and SNEGSKA (reference sequence). CDR3 length: 14 amino acids. Trimming cost V 3 bases and J 1 base, with 12 bases left between them. The CDR3 sequence is CSASKPGENTEAFF. The CDR3 nucleotides are TGCAGTGCTAGCAAACCGGGTGAGAACACTGAAGCTTTCTTT.

This clonotype has just a few counts. The chain uses TRBV6-1 and TRBJ1-2, with 9 bases lining up with TRBD1. Germline assignment: CDR1 MNHNS and CDR2 SASEGT. The length of the CDR3 is 17 residues. The V segment lost 1 base and the J segment 3 bases; nucleotides outside the gene matches: 9. Here the CDR3 DNA reads TGTGCCAGCAGTGAAGATAATCGGGACAGGGCTTACTATGGCTACACCTTC. Its protein product is CASSEDNRDRAYYGYTF.

This clonotype was counted ten times or more. This sequence joins TRBV27 and TRBJ2-7, with D possibly TRBD1 on 6 matching bases. The CDR3 contains 15 residues. The V end was cut by 0 bases, the J end by 2 bases, with 11 bases between. The germline gives CDR1 MNHEY, CDR2 SMNVEV (reference sequence). The chain's CDR3 is CASSLSGQIAYEQYF. Here the CDR3 DNA reads TGTGCCAGCAGTTTATCCGGACAGATCGCCTACGAGCAGTACTTC.